This T cell receptor beta chain was recovered during a study of T cells in Graves' hyperthyroidism and ophthalmopathy (dated by TCRdb to between 2018 and 2020). The study in broad terms: Peripheral blood samples were taken at initial diagnosis, before any treatment was given. A discovery cohort of roughly 100 patients, roughly 40 with Graves' ophthalmopathy and more than 55 with stable Graves' hyperthyroidism, was used to find distinguishing TCR V-J signatures. An independent validation cohort of some 18 hyperthyroidism patients and 15 or so patients who later progressed to ophthalmopathy tested prospective prediction of ophthalmopathy. For training and testing, the 100 or so patients in the discovery cohort were randomly divided in a 7:3 ratio. In addition, the study compared T-cell repertoires in thyroid tissue and in blood from roughly six Graves' hyperthyroidism patients. After sampling, hyperthyroidism patients received methimazole starting at 30 mg daily, and ophthalmopathy patients received high-dose intravenous methylprednisolone. The paper reports TCR Vbeta CDR3 sequencing of 130 to 150 peripheral blood samples: around 45 ophthalmopathy, 70 to 85 hyperthyroidism and 17 progressor patients.

Remarks on this clonotype: Its antigen has not been determined. A much larger clone differs from this one at a single base, so this may be a read error.

The TCR beta CDR3 regions were amplified from RNA transcripts. For the first round of RT-PCR on the TCR CDR3, the HTBI primer set was used together with the Qiagen OneStep RT-PCR kit. Libraries were constructed in a second round of multiplex PCR, after which size selection and purification were performed. The libraries were sequenced on an Illumina HiSeq2000 using paired-end 100 bp reads. As for how the authors treated the data: SOAPnuke was used to process the raw data, removing reads that contained adapters or uncalled bases, had a mean Phred below 15, or lacked an exact match to the constant primer or identifier. High-quality paired reads were merged using COPE v1.2.5, and each unique nucleotide sequence was defined as a clonotype. MiTCR v1.1 was used to align clonotypes to the IMGT TRBV, TRBD and TRBJ reference segments. The analysis included only V-J combinations with a frequency above 0.0001, which together covered more than 98% of the repertoires. A TCS score was defined as the ratio between F50 (clonal expansion) and ExV (chaos), using BLOSUM62-based TCRdist between CDR3 peptides within each V-J. Welch's t-statistics and random forest reduced fewer than 550 V-J features to some 14, which were used in a naive Bayes classifier (R e1071). Clones were called with MiXCR by TCRdb after fastp trimmed the public reads at Q25, and only in-frame beta chains were retained. Identical CDR3 proteins give one entry, which carries the most common genes and DNA. What appears here as the V and J calls and clone size reflects TCRdb's work, not the paper's. This sample lists some 300,000 distinct CDR3 sequences; roughly 13% were detected once. Clones ranked in the top ten supply approximately 7.9% of the sample.

Including cysteine and phenylalanine, the CDR3 has 13 amino acids. Only the CDR3 portion is preserved as DNA: 39 bases, with reading frame beginning at the first base. Per the germline V gene (reference sequence), LGHDT is the CDR1 and YNNKEL is the CDR2. Here is what the overall study found, with its caveats: Sample size was not statistically predetermined, and investigators were not blinded to group allocation. Most expanded thyroid clonotypes (frequency above 0.001) were also detected in blood, a finding suggesting that blood repertoires may reflect thyroid immune responses. A 13 V-J signature model separated ophthalmopathy from stable hyperthyroidism, with 87.88% sensitivity and roughly 82% specificity in cross-validation and 80%/75% in testing. In validation, the model predicted progression to ophthalmopathy with approximately 70% sensitivity and 72% to 85% specificity, a median of 6.5 months before onset.

Stable Graves' hyperthyroidism was defined as the absence of progression to ophthalmopathy over 18 months of follow-up. Hyperthyroidism patients were newly diagnosed, had a disease duration of under 2 months, and were aged 18 to 65 years. Any patient with an uncontrolled infection, another autoimmune disease, pregnancy or lactation was excluded. Diagnoses relied on clinical symptoms, serum thyroxine and TRAb, thyroid ultrasound and orbital computed tomography. Ficoll-Paque density gradient centrifugation was used to isolate PBMCs from around 10 ml of fresh peripheral blood. Trizol reagent was used to extract total RNA, and RNA quality was then checked on an Agilent 2100 Bioanalyzer.

The chain links TRBV3-1 with TRBJ2-3, with the D gene not confidently named. Sequences were obtained from blood. The receptor comes from a woman in her thirties or forties with Graves' hyperthyroidism. CDR3 reads: CVSSLALENTQYF. The DNA is TGTGTCAGCAGCCTCGCTTTGGAGAATACGCAGTATTTT.